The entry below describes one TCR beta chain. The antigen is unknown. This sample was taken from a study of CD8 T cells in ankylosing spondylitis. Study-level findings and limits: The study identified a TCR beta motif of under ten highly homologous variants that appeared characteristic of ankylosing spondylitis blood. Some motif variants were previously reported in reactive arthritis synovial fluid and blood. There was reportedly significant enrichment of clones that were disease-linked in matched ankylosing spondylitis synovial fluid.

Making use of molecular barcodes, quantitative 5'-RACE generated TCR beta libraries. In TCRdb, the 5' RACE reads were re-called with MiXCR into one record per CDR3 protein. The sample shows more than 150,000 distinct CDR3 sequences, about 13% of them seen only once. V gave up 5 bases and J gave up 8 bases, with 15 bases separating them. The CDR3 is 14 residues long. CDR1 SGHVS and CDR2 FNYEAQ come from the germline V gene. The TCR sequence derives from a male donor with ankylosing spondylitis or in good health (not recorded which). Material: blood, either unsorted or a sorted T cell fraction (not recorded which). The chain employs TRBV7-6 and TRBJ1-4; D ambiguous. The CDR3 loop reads CASSPGVGREKLFF. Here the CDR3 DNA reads TGTGCCAGCAGCCCGGGTGTCGGTCGAGAAAAACTGTTTTTT.